The present entry profiles one TCR beta chain with its context. Some clones are missing from TCRdb's copy, which holds only in-frame ones; the method was immunoSEQ multiplex PCR. The repertoire has over 120,000 clones, over 90% of them found once; the top ten carry just over 5%. These data come from a study of T cell responses to AZD1222 COVID-19 vaccine. Germline V gene lookup returns CDR1 SGHVS and CDR2 FQNEAQ. CDR3 size: 15 residues. Trimming left V 0 bases short and J 5 bases short, with 13 bases between. This chain links TRBV7-8 with TRBJ2-5; possibly TRBD2 for D (6 bases). The sample here was peripheral blood, taken on day 0 of AZD1222 vaccination. The sequence derives from an adult in good health. The CDR3 DNA follows: TGTGCCAGCAGCTTAGCGTCCCCACGGGGGGAGACCCAGTACTTC. It translates to CASSLASPRGETQYF.